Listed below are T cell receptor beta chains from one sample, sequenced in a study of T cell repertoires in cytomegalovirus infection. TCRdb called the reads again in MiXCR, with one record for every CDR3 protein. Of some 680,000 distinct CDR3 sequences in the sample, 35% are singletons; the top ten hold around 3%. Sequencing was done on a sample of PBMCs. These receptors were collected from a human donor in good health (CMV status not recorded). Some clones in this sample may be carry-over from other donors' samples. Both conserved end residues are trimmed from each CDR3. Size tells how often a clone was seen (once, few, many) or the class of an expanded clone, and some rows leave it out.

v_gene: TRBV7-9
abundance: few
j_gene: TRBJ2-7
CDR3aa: ASSRTGPGEQY

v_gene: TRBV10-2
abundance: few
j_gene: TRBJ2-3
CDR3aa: ASSLTGGRNTQY

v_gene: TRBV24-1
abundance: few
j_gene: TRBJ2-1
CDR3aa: ATSDPGRESSSYNEQF

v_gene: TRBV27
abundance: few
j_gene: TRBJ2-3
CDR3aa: ASSTITPTTDTQY

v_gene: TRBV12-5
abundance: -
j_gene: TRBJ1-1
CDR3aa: ASGLRAGDFQIGHTEAF

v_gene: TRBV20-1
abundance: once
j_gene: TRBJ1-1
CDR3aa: RADRGTEAF

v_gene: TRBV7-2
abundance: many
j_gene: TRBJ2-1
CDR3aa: ASSLVALLGGQDNEQF

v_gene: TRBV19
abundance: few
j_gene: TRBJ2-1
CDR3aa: ASSIVGTGGSYNEQF

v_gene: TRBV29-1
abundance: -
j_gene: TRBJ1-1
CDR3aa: SVDRGPNTEAF

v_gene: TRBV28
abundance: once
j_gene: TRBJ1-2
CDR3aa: YSSTIQGARGYT

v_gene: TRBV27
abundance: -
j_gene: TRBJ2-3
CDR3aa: ASSSHFKGTQY

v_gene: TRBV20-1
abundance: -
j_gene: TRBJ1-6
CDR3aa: SARTGTGHSPLH

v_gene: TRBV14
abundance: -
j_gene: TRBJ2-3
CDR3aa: ASSLCGGGIGTQY

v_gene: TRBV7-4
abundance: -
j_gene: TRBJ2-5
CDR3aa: ASSLSRRGIWTANLETQY

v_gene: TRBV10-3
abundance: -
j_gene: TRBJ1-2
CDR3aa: ASSDHQTRDRGRRGILYGYT

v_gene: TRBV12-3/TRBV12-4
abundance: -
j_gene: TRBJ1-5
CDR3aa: ASSEDRGGNQPQH

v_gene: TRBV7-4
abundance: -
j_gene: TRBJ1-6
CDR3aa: ASGRPSDPLH

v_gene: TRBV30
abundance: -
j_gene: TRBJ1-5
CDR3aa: AWSGDSNQPQH

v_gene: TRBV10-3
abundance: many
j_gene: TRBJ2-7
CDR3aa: AISVRDYEQY

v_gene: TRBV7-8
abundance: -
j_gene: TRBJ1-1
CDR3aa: ASSKGTAEAF

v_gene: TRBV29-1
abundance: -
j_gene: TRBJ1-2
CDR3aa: SVGTGDGYT

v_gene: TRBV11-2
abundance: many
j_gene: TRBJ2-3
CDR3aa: ASSFNSGMFDTQY

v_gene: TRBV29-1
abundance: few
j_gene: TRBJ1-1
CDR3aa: SGEPGQGNTEAF

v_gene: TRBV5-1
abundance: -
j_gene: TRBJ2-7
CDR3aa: ASSPRTSGRSYEQY

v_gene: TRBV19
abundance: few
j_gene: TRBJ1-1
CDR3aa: ASSSQTNMNTEAF

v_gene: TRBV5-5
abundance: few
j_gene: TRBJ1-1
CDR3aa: ASRIQGGSEAF

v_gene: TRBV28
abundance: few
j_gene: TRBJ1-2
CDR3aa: ASSIPWTGAKDGYT

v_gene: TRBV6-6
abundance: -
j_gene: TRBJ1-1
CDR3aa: ASSYLFGGSGTEAF

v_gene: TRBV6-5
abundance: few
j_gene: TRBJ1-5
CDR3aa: ATRAGAFSWGQPQH

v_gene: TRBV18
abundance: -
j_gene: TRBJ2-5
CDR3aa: ASSLTGNQETQY

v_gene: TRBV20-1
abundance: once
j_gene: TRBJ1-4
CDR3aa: SASPFAGGDEKLF

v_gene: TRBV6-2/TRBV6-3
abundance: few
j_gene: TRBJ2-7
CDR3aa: ASRGSHEQY

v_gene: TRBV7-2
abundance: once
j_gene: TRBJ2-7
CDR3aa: ASSTTSGSKQY

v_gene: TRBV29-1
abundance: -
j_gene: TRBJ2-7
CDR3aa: SVEGIGVYEQY

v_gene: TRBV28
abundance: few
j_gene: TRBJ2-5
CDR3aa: ASSGGAVGETQY

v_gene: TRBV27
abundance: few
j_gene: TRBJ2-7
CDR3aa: ASQPPGRGTKQY

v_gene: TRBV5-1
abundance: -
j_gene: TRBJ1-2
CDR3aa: ASSWEKTGAANYGYT

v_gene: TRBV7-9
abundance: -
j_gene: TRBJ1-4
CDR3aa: ASSISTSTNEKLF

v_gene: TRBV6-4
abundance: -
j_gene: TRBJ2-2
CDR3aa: ASSEREPGELF

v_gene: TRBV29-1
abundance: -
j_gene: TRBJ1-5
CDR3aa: SVAGGSSQPQH

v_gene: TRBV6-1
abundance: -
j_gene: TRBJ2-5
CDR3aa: ASSDYPQGLAGGPVKTQY

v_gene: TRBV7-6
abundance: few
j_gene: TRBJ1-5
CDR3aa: ASSPGTGGTGPQH

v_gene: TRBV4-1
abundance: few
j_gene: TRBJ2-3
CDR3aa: ASSQLERNTQY